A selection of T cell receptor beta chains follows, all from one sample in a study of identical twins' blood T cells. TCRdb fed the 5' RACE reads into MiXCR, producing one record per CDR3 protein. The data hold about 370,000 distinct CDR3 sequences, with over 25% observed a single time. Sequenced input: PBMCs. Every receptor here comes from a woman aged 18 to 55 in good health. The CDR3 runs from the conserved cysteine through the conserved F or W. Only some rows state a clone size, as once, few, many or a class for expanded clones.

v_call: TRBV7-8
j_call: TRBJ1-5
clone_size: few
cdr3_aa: CASSLLGSGGQPQHF

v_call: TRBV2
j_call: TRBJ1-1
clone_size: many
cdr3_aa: CASRDPNTEAFF

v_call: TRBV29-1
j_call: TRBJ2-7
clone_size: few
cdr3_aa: CSARTGTTYEQYF

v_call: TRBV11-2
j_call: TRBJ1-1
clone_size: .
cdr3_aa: CASSYVLASFESGTEAFF

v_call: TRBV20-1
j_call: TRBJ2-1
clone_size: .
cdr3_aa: CSATLGSSYNEQFF

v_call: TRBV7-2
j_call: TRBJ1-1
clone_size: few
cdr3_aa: CASSGGRAEAFF

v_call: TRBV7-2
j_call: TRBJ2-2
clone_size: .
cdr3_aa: CASSPQWGTGELFF

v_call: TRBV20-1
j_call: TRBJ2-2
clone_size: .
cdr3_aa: CSARDGGKNTGELFF

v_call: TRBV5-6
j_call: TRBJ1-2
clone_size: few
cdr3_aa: CASSLHRDSGYTF

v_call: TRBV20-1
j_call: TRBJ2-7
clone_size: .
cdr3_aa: CSATRTGTSYEQYF

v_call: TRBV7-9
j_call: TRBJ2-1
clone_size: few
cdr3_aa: CATSLVGPEQFF

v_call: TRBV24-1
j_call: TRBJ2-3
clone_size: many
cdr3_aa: CATEDRQGQYF

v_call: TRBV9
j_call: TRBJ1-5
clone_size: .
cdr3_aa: CASSSTPSGQPQHF

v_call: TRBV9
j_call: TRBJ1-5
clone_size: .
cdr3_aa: CASSVGSGRYSNQPQHF

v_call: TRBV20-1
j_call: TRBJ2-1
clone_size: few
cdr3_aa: CSARHTSYPYNEQFF

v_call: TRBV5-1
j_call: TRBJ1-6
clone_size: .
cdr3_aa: CASSLGGEGSPLHF

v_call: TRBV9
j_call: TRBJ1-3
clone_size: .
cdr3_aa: CASSVDLGSGNTIYF

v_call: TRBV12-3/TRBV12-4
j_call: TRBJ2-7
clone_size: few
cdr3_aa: CASSRQGFYEQYF

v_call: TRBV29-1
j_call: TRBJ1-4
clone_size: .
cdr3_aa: CSVVAWGNEKLFF

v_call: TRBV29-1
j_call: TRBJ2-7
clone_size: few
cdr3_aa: CSVAGEKFLSYEQYF

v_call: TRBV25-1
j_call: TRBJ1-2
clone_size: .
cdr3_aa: CASSWTGLGYTF

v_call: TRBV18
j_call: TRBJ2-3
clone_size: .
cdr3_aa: CASSPGLITDTQYF

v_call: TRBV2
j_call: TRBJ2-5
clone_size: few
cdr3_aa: CASSEGPNQETQYF

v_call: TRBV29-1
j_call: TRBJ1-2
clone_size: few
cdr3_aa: CSVEFQGGYTF

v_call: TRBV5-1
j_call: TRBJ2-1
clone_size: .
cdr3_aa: CASSLVASEYNEQFF

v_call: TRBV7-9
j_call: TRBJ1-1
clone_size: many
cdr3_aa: CASSLGHNQNTEAFF

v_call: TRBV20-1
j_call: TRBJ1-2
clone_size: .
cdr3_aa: CRASAANYGYTF

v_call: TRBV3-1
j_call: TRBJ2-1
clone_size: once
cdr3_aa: CASRPRDSSYNEKFF

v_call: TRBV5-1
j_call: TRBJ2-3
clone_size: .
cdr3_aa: CASSLDRGRVGTSTDTQYF

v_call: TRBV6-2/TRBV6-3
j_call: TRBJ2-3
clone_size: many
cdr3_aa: CASSGYTGRDTQYF

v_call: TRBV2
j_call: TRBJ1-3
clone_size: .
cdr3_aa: CATSRAGNAIYF

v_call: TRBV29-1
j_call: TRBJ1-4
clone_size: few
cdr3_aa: CSVGAGATNEKLFF

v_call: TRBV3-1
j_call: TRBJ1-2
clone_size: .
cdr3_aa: CASSQAHNLNGYTF

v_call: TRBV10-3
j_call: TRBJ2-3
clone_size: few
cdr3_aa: CATQGLAGRSDTQYF

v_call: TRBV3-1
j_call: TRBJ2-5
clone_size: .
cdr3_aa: CASSQPGQETQYF

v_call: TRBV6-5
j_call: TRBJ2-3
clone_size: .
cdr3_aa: CASIAGDEWQYF

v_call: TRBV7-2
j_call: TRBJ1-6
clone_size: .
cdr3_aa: CASSSVWGSYNSPLHF